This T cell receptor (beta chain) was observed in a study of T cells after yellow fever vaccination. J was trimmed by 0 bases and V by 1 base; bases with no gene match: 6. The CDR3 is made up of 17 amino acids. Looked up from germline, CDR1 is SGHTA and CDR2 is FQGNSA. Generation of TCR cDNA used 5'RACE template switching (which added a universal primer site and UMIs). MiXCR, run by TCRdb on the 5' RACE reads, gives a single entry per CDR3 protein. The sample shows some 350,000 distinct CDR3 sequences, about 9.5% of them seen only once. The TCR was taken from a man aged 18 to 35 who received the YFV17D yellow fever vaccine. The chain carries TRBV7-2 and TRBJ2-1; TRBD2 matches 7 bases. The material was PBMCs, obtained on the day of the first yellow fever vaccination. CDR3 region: CASSLVAGGPSYNEQFF. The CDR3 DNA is TGTGCCAGCAGCTTAGTAGCGGGTGGGCCCTCCTACAATGAGCAGTTCTTC.